Reported below is one T cell receptor beta chain. Its specificity is unknown. The V gene lost 9 bases and the J gene lost 1 base, with 15 bases spanning the gap. Germline CDR1 reads SNHLY; CDR2 reads FYNNEI. The CDR3 contains 14 residues. Profiling relied on immunoSEQ multiplex PCR, and the TCRdb table lists in-frame clones only, not all of them. The sample consists of some 2.3 million clones, over 90% of them appearing once. The data are from a study of shared clonotypes between healthy human individuals. Whole-study findings and limits: Only blood samples were collected, and tissue repertoires likely differ. Since donors were few, the genetic and exposure-history diversity represented was limited.

Study donors comprised healthy, HIV-negative adults devoid of recent acute infection or vaccination. The chain uses TRBV2 and TRBJ1-1; possible D gene TRBD1, 6 bases. The TCR sequence derives from a man aged 18 to 29 in good health. Some clones in this sample may be carry-over from other donors' samples. The sample consisted of naive CD4+ T cells from PBMCs. Subset in this sample: CD45RA+ positively selected. The CDR3 DNA sequence: TGTGCCAGTCTCGGGACACCCGGGAACACTGAAGCTTTCTTT. Translating gives CASLGTPGNTEAFF.